This section outlines one TCR beta chain sequence together with its context. The antigen is unknown. Thyroid surgery was preceded by no treatment in any patient. This sample is part of a study of metastatic and nonmetastatic thyroid tumors. The wider study: Samples came from malignant and benign thyroid patients, and repertoires were compared across blood and tumor or nodule tissue.

Germline assignment: CDR1 DFQATT and CDR2 SNEGSKA (reference sequence). V gave up 4 bases and J gave up 1 base; unmatched junction bases: 11. The CDR3 length is 17 residues. Points from the study as a whole: Benign nodules reportedly had significantly lower TCR beta diversity than malignant thyroid tumors in blood and tumor.

As originally analysed: CDR3 was compared across clinicopathological groups, and the resulting differences were used to build a distant-metastasis classifier for papillary thyroid cancer. TCRdb re-called clones via MiXCR from the PCR reads. In this record, the V and J calls reflect TCRdb's handling and not the investigators' own analysis. The data contain about 14,000 clones, roughly 33% of them singletons. This chain joins TRBV20-1 and TRBJ2-5; 11 nucleotides line up with TRBD2. This TCR derives from a female donor with papillary thyroid cancer or a benign thyroid nodule (not recorded which). Some clones in this sample may be carry-over from other donors' samples. The sample was tumor tissue. The CDR3 bases are TGCAGTGCTAAGCGGCTAGCGGGAGGATCCCCCCAAGAGACCCAGTACTTC. This translates into CSAKRLAGGSPQETQYF.